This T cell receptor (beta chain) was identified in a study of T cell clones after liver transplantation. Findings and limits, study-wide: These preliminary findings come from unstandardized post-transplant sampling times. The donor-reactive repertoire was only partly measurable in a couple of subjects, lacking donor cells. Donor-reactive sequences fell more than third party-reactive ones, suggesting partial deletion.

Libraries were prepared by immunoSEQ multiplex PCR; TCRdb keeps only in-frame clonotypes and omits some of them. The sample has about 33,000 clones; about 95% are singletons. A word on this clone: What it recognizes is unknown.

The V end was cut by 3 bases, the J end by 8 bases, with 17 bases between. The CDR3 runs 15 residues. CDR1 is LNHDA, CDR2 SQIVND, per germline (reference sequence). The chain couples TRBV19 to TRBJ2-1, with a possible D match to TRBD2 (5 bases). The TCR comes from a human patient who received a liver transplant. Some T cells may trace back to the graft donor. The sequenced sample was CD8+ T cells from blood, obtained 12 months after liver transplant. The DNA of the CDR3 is TGTGCCAGTAGTATGAACCACCCCCGGGGAGATGAGCAGTTCTTC. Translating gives CASSMNHPRGDEQFF.